Following are 30 T cell receptor beta chains from one sample sequenced in a study of response to subunit inactivated influenza vaccine. TCRdb recomputed calls from the RT-PCR reads with MiXCR, one row per CDR3 protein. Of fewer than 650,000 distinct CDR3 sequences listed, roughly 13% are singletons. Material: PBMCs from blood, obtained about 6 weeks after vaccination. Source of these receptors: a man in his fifties or sixties who received an inactivated influenza vaccine.

This chain joins TRBV3-2 and TRBJ2-7; the table calls TRBD1, which could not be checked here. TRBV3-2 constitutes a pseudogene. The CDR3 is 15 amino acids. The CDR3 DNA sequence: TGTGCCAGCAGCCTCTATACCGGGACAGGGTACGAGCAGTACTTC. Its protein is CASSLYTGTGYEQYF.

This clonotype came up many times. V and J are TRBV7-2 and TRBJ2-1, with D hard to call. The CDR3 sequence is 13 residues long. The germline V gene has CDR1 SGHTA and CDR2 FQGNSA. V lost 4 bases and J lost 3, with 7 bases in between. CDR3 in amino acids: CASSSNLYNEQFF. DNA of the CDR3: TGTGCCAGCAGCTCGAACCTCTACAATGAGCAGTTCTTC.

In this sample, this clonotype turned up many times. The J gene is TRBJ2-7, the V gene TRBV29-1; TRBD2 matches 10 bases. The CDR3 extends over 15 amino acids. CDR1 and CDR2 (germline): SQVTM, ANQGSEA. V lost 5 bases and J lost 0; bases outside the gene matches: 7. The CDR3 reads CSVRGTSAYSYEQYF. As DNA, the CDR3 is TGCAGCGTTAGGGGGACTAGCGCTTACTCCTACGAGCAGTACTTC.

A few counts support this clonotype. This rearrangement joins TRBV6-5 to TRBJ2-7, with 8 bases that match TRBD2. The CDR3 extends over 16 amino acids. Germline-derived CDR1 and CDR2 are MNHEY and SVGAGI. With 2 bases clipped from V and 0 bases from J, the junction kept 6 bases outside the gene matches. CDR3 DNA sequence: TGTGCCAGCAGTTACCCCACTAGCGGTAGCTCCTACGAGCAGTACTTC. Its translation: CASSYPTSGSSYEQYF.

CDR3 region: CASSATSNEAFF. CDR3 DNA sequence: TGTGCCAGCAGCGCAACAAGTAACGAAGCTTTCTTT. The rearrangement links TRBV5-5 to TRBJ1-1; unclear D gene. The CDR3 is 12 residues long. Trimming left V 4 bases short and J 8 bases short, with 12 bases between. Germline V gene lookup returns CDR1 SGHKS and CDR2 YYEKEE (reference sequence).

This clonotype appeared a few times. J is TRBJ2-7 and V is TRBV5-1; TRBD1 agrees at 9 bases. The CDR3 has 14 amino acids. V trimming: 7 bases; J trimming: 2 bases; junction bases outside the gene matches: 7. Per germline, CDR1 SGHRS and CDR2 YFSETQ. In nucleotides, the CDR3 is TGCGCCAGCCAAATGGACAGGGGTACCTACGAGCAGTACTTC. It yields the protein CASQMDRGTYEQYF.

This clonotype came up a few times. The rearrangement links TRBV4-1 to TRBJ1-5; D ambiguous. CDR3 length: 14 amino acids. Trimming took 4 bases from V and 5 from J, leaving 12 bases between them. From germline, CDR1 is MGHRA and CDR2 YSYEKL. The CDR3 DNA sequence: TGCGCCAGCAGCCCCTGGTCGGGAGATCAGCCCCAGCATTTT. The encoded protein is CASSPWSGDQPQHF.

This clonotype was seen a handful of times. V and J are TRBV5-1 and TRBJ2-2; D not resolved. Germline-derived CDR1 and CDR2 are SGHRS and YFSETQ. CDR3 length: 14 amino acids. V lost 1 base and J lost 3, with 7 bases in between. CDR3 sequence: CASSLKWDTGELFF. The CDR3 nucleotides are TGCGCCAGCAGCTTGAAGTGGGACACCGGGGAGCTGTTTTTT.

The rearrangement uses TRBV16 and TRBJ1-5; 9 positions match TRBD1. Trimming removed 1 base from V and 11 bases from J; junction bases left unmatched: 9. Germline-derived CDR1 and CDR2 are KGHSY and FQNENV. The CDR3 runs 15 residues. CDR3 loop: CASSQFRTGVRAQHF. CDR3 sequence (DNA): TGTGCCAGCAGCCAATTTAGGACAGGGGTGAGGGCCCAGCATTTT.

This clonotype turned up a few times. The chain has TRBV6-8 and TRBJ2-1; 13 bases map to TRBD2. V dropped 5 bases and J dropped 3; count of bases not matched to a gene: 4. Germline V gene data show CDR1 as MNHGY and CDR2 as SAAAGT. The CDR3 spans 16 residues. The CDR3 DNA is TGTGCCAGCAGTAACCGACTAGCGGGGGGCTACAATGAGCAGTTCTTC. Translated, it gives CASSNRLAGGYNEQFF.

This clonotype appeared many times. The chain couples TRBV7-8 to TRBJ2-1; D gene ambiguous. CDR3 size: 12 residues. Germline V gene lookup returns CDR1 SGHVS and CDR2 FQNEAQ. With 5 bases removed from V and 8 bases from J, the gap between germline ends came to 10 bases. The CDR3 region has the DNA TGTGCCAGCAGCCGCGCCTTGGATGAGCAGTTCTTC. Translating gives CASSRALDEQFF.

This clonotype was recorded at least ten times. This chain uses TRBV10-3 with TRBJ1-2; no clear D. In germline, CDR1 is ENHRY, CDR2 SYGVKD. Trimming stripped 4 bases from V and 1 base from J, with 4 bases between. There are 12 residues in the CDR3. The CDR3 DNA reads as TGTGCCATCAGTGGGGATAACTATGGCTACACCTTC. Protein product: CAISGDNYGYTF.

The chain links TRBV2 to TRBJ2-5; 7 bases line up with TRBD2. Germline V lookup: CDR1 SNHLY, CDR2 FYNNEI. The CDR3 length is 14 residues. Trimming cost V 7 bases and J 0 bases; bases outside gene matches: 5. The CDR3 here is CASTPREDQETQYF. Written as DNA, the CDR3 is TGTGCCAGCACCCCACGGGAGGACCAAGAGACCCAGTACTTC.

This clonotype was counted many times. V usage is TRBV5-1 and J usage is TRBJ1-1, with D unresolved. The CDR3 has 14 amino acids. V was cut by 4 bases and J by 0 bases, with 10 bases left in between. CDR1 and CDR2 (germline): SGHRS, YFSETQ. In nucleotides, the CDR3 is TGCGCCAGCAGCCCGACACAATTGAACACTGAAGCTTTCTTT. Its translation: CASSPTQLNTEAFF. Using reference TRBV5-1 and TRBJ1-1 for the parts outside the CDR3, the full variable domain is KAGVTQTPRYLIKTRGQQVTLSCSPISGHRSVSWYQQTPGQGLQFLFEYFSETQRNKGNFPGRFSGRQFSNSRSEMNVSTLELGDSALYLCASSPTQLNTEAFFGQGTRLTVV.

CDR3 in DNA: TGTGCCAGCACCAATAAGGGAGGCGGCCAAGAGACCCAGTACTTC. Its protein is CASTNKGGGQETQYF. The rearrangement links TRBV6-8 to TRBJ2-5; TRBD2 is a possible D gene (6 bases). Trimming shortened V by 7 bases and J by 1 base, and 16 bases separated the two germline ends. CDR1 and CDR2 from the germline V gene are MNHGY and SAAAGT. This CDR3 comprises 15 residues.

V usage is TRBV6-1 and J usage is TRBJ1-5, with 9 bases lining up with TRBD1. V lost 6 bases, J lost 7 bases, and 10 bases stayed unmatched. Germline loops: CDR1 MNHNS, CDR2 SASEGT. This CDR3 region has 15 residues. The CDR3 sequence: CASRAGTGTQQPQHF. The CDR3 nucleotides are TGTGCCAGCAGAGCCGGGACAGGGACGCAGCAGCCCCAGCATTTT.

The chain joins TRBV7-3 to TRBJ2-1, with TRBD1 as a possible D gene (6 bases). The ends were cut back, 5 bases at V and 8 bases at J, with 19 bases in the middle. CDR1 and CDR2 from the germline V gene are SGHTA and FQGTGA. The CDR3 is made up of 15 amino acids. CDR3 sequence: CASSAGVGPLDEQFF. In DNA form, the CDR3 reads TGTGCCAGCAGCGCAGGGGTCGGTCCGTTGGATGAGCAGTTCTTC.

The chain carries TRBV3-1 and TRBJ1-4; 7 bases are a match to TRBD1. The CDR3 extends over 14 amino acids. Germline lookup yields CDR1 LGHDT and CDR2 YNNKEL (reference sequence). The ends lost 4 bases at V and 4 bases at J; junction bases unmatched: 3. CDR3 region: CASSPGQLNEKLFF. As DNA, the CDR3 is TGTGCCAGCAGCCCGGGACAGCTTAATGAAAAACTGTTTTTT.

This clonotype was recorded a few times. V is TRBV9 and J is TRBJ2-2; D perhaps matches TRBD1 (6 bases). CDR1 is SGDLS, CDR2 YYNGEE, per germline. Trimming pared 0 bases from V and 2 bases from J, leaving 8 bases between. The CDR3 is 15 amino acids. The CDR3 loop is CASSVGGLNTGELFF. CDR3 DNA: TGTGCCAGCAGCGTAGGGGGGCTTAACACCGGGGAGCTGTTTTTT.

V usage is TRBV4-2 and J usage is TRBJ2-1, with a tentative D call TRBD2 (6 bases). The CDR3 totals 15 residues. Germline lookup yields CDR1 LGHNA and CDR2 YNFKEQ. V lost 3 bases to trimming and J lost 2 bases, with 11 bases between them. The CDR3 DNA sequence: TGTGCCAGCAGCCACGGTAGCGGACCCTACAATGAGCAGTTCTTC. Translation gives CASSHGSGPYNEQFF.

The chain couples TRBV3-1 to TRBJ2-2, with 8 bases fitting TRBD2. V was pared by 4 bases and J by 4 bases, with 5 bases of the junction left unmatched. The CDR3 has 15 amino acids. CDR1 and CDR2 (germline): LGHDT, YNNKEL (reference sequence). CDR3 sequence reads: CASSPGLVSTGELFF. The CDR3 nucleotides are TGTGCCAGCAGCCCGGGACTAGTTTCCACCGGGGAGCTGTTTTTT.

The gene calls are TRBV20-1 and TRBJ2-3; perhaps TRBD2 as D (5 bases). V lost 3 bases to trimming and J lost 4 bases, with 14 bases between them. Per the germline V gene, CDR1 is DFQATT and CDR2 is SNEGSKA (reference sequence). This CDR3 is 14 amino acids long. CDR3 in DNA: TGCAGTGCTAGTGGAGAGGGTAGCGCAGATACGCAGTATTTT. It codes for CSASGEGSADTQYF.

The rearrangement links TRBV25-1 to TRBJ1-2; the match to TRBD1 covers 10 bases. J gave up 4 bases and V 3 bases, and 8 bases lay outside the gene matches. The germline V gene has CDR1 MGHDK and CDR2 SYGVNS. The CDR3 has 16 residues. DNA for the CDR3: TGTGCCAGCAGTGATAGTAGGACAGGGGGGATCTATGGCTACACCTTC. This sequence encodes CASSDSRTGGIYGYTF.

This clonotype was found once. V is TRBV7-9 and J is TRBJ2-1, with D possibly matching TRBD1 (5 bases). Between the trimmed V and J ends, which lost 5 bases and 4 bases, there was a span of 15 bases. This CDR3 contains 15 residues. Germline V gives CDR1 SEHNR, CDR2 FQNEAQ (reference sequence). CDR3 sequence: CASSPGSGFYNEQFF. CDR3 nucleotides: TGTGCCAGCAGCCCCGGGTCAGGGTTTTACAATGAGCAGTTCTTC. Using reference TRBV7-9 and TRBJ2-1 for the parts outside the CDR3, the full variable domain is DTGVSQNPRHKITKRGQNVTFRCDPISEHNRLYWYRQTLGQGPEFLTYFQNEAQLEKSRLLSDRFSAERPKGSFSTLEIQRTEQGDSAMYLCASSPGSGFYNEQFFGPGTRLTVL.

A few counts support this clonotype. V is TRBV13 and J is TRBJ2-7, with D perhaps TRBD1 or TRBD2 (6 bases each). The CDR3 runs 14 residues. The ends were cut back, 6 bases at V and 2 bases at J, with 14 bases in the middle. Per the germline V gene, CDR1 is PRHDT and CDR2 is FYEKMQ (reference sequence). The CDR3 bases are TGTGCCAGCAGACGGGGGCTAGCGACCTACGAGCAGTACTTC. It translates to CASRRGLATYEQYF.

This clonotype was observed a handful of times. The chain is built from TRBV15 and TRBJ2-1; 11 positions match TRBD2. The CDR3 runs to 15 residues. Germline assignment: CDR1 LNHNV and CDR2 YYDKDF (reference sequence). J was trimmed by 5 bases and V by 5 bases; bases with no gene match: 5. The CDR3 protein is CATSPRLAGHNEQFF. CDR3 bases: TGTGCCACCAGCCCAAGACTAGCGGGGCACAATGAGCAGTTCTTC.

This clonotype was recorded many times. The chain joins TRBV18 to TRBJ2-2; D unclear. The germline gives CDR1 KGHSH, CDR2 LQKENI. CDR3 length: 15 amino acids. Between the trimmed V and J ends, which lost 1 base and 2 bases, there was a span of 8 bases. CDR3 loop: CASSPQLTNTGELFF. CDR3 DNA: TGTGCCAGCTCACCACAACTTACCAACACCGGGGAGCTGTTTTTT.

The V and J genes are TRBV4-2 and TRBJ2-3; D may be TRBD1 or TRBD2 (6 bases each). The V and J ends lost 0 bases and 14 bases respectively, with 18 bases between them. Germline lookup yields CDR1 LGHNA and CDR2 YNFKEQ. The CDR3 is made up of 14 amino acids. The CDR3 is CASSQEGGHSSGYF. In DNA, the CDR3 is TGTGCCAGCAGCCAAGAGGGGGGCCATTCCTCAGGGTATTTT.

This rearrangement joins TRBV11-2 to TRBJ1-5, with TRBD1 as a possible D gene (6 bases). This CDR3 is built from 15 residues. From germline, CDR1 is SGHAT and CDR2 FQNNGV. Trimming took off 5 bases at V and 4 bases at J, with 15 bases between the two ends. Here the CDR3 reads CASSGTDSNNQPQHF. The CDR3 nucleotides are TGTGCCAGCAGCGGGACGGACAGTAATAATCAGCCCCAGCATTTT. The full variable domain, completed using reference TRBV11-2 and TRBJ1-5, is EAGVAQSPRYKIIEKRQSVAFWCNPISGHATLYWYQQILGQGPKLLIQFQNNGVVDDSQLPKDRFSAERLKGVDSTLKIQPAKLEDSAVYLCASSGTDSNNQPQHFGDGTRLSIL.

This clonotype appeared many times. V is TRBV4-3 and J is TRBJ2-3, with 8 bases identical to TRBD2. This CDR3 is built from 16 residues. After removal of 0 bases from V and 5 bases from J, the junction contained 7 bases not matched to a gene. Per germline, CDR1 LGHNA and CDR2 YSLEER. The DNA for the CDR3 is TGCGCCAGCAGCCAAGATTTAACCGGGGGGGTAGATACGCAGTATTTT. Translating gives CASSQDLTGGVDTQYF.